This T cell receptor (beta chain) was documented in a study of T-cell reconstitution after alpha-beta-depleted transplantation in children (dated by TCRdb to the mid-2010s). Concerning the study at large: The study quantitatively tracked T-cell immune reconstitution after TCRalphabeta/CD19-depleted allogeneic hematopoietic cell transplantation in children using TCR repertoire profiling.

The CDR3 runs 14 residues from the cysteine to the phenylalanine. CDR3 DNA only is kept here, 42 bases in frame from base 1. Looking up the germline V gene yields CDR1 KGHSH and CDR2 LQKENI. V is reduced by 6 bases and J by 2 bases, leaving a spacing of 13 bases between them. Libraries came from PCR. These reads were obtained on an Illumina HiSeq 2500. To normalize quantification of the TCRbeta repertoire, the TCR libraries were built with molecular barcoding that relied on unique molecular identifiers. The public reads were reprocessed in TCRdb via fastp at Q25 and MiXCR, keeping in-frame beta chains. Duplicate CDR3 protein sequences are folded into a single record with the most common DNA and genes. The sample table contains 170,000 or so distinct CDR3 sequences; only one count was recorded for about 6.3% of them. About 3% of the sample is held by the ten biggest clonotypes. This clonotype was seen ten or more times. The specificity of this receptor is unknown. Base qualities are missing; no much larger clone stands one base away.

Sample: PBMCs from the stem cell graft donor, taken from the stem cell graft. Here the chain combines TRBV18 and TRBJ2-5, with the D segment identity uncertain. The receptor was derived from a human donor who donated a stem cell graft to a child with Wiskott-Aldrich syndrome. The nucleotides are TGTGCCAGCTCCCGCCTCACAGCGCAAGAGACCCAGTACTTC. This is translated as CASSRLTAQETQYF.